The 27 T cell receptor beta chains in this list originate from one sample, sequenced in a study of blood T cell repertoires in COVID-19. Generated by immunoSEQ multiplex PCR, the TCRdb table keeps only in-frame clones and is missing some. The sample comprises about 64,000 clones, about 79% of which are singletons, and 5.5% to 6% rests with the top ten. The sequenced material came from peripheral blood. Receptors were obtained from a woman in her sixties or seventies with acute or convalescent COVID-19.

This chain connects TRBV6-5 to TRBJ2-7, with D possibly TRBD2 on 5 matching bases. V lost 6 bases to trimming and J lost 4 bases, with 13 bases between them. Germline V gene sequence: CDR1 MNHEY, CDR2 SVGAGI. CDR3 length equals 13 residues. CDR3 protein: CASSPEADYEQYF. The CDR3 coding sequence is TGTGCCAGCAGCCCGGAGGCAGATTACGAGCAGTACTTC.

This clone was seen a handful of times. The chain carries TRBV5-4 and TRBJ1-4; D perhaps matches TRBD1 (5 bases). Germline V gene data show CDR1 as SGHNT and CDR2 as YYREEE (reference sequence). The CDR3 runs to 16 residues. Trimming took 3 bases from V and 4 from J, leaving 16 bases between them. CDR3 nucleotides: TGTGCCAGCAGCTCTATTGGTGGAGGGGATAATGAAAAACTGTTTTTT. It encodes CASSSIGGGDNEKLFF.

The rearrangement links TRBV11-2 to TRBJ2-2; 8 positions agree with TRBD2. J was trimmed by 7 bases and V by 8 bases; bases with no gene match: 12. The CDR3 is 15 amino acids. Germline V gene sequence: CDR1 SGHAT, CDR2 FQNNGV. As DNA, the CDR3 is TGTGCCAGCGGCACCCCCGGGGGGGCCCACGGGGAGCTGTTTTTT. It yields the protein CASGTPGGAHGELFF.

V gene TRBV5-1 combines with J gene TRBJ1-1; D gene uncertain. The V gene's germline CDR1 is SGHRS and CDR2 YFSETQ. The length of the CDR3 is 16 residues. V lost 0 bases and J lost 2, with 14 bases in between. The chain's CDR3 is CASSLGQAPGNTEAFF. CDR3 in DNA: TGCGCCAGCAGCTTGGGCCAGGCCCCGGGAAACACTGAAGCTTTCTTT.

The rearrangement links TRBV6-5 to TRBJ2-5; 9 nucleotides match TRBD1. V lost 5 bases to trimming and J lost 2 bases; unmatched junction nucleotides: 6. The CDR3 is made up of 15 amino acids. The germline CDR1 and CDR2 sequences are MNHEY and SVGAGI. The CDR3 region has the DNA TGTGCCAGCAGTCGACTTGGGACAGGGCAAGAGACCCAGTACTTC. It specifies CASSRLGTGQETQYF.

The chain joins TRBV7-9 to TRBJ1-3, with no clear D. CDR1 is SEHNR and CDR2 is FQNEAQ in the germline V gene (reference sequence). Trimming took 1 base from V and 0 from J, leaving 7 bases between them. This CDR3 is built from 15 residues. Written as DNA, the CDR3 is TGTGCCAGCAGCTTAGGGACTAACTCTGGAAACACCATATATTTT. Translating it yields CASSLGTNSGNTIYF.

This chain uses TRBV5-1 with TRBJ1-1; a weak D match, TRBD1 (5 bases). Germline V lookup: CDR1 SGHRS, CDR2 YFSETQ. The CDR3 spans 15 residues. Trimming stripped 0 bases from V and 0 bases from J, with 9 bases between. The CDR3 nucleotides are TGCGCCAGCAGCTTGGGTGCGGGGGTGAACACTGAAGCTTTCTTT. It translates to CASSLGAGVNTEAFF.

This clone was seen only a few times. V usage is TRBV6-6 and J usage is TRBJ1-2, with 7 bases that match TRBD1. Germline V gene sequence: CDR1 MNHNY, CDR2 SVGAGI (reference sequence). This CDR3 is built from 15 residues. Trimming at V came to 0 bases and at J to 4 bases, leaving 5 bases not matched to a gene. The CDR3: CASSYSGTDLYGYTF. CDR3 sequence (DNA): TGTGCCAGCAGTTACTCCGGGACAGACCTCTATGGCTACACCTTC.

This clone was recorded a few times. The chain employs TRBV13 and TRBJ2-5; a weak D match, TRBD1 (5 bases). V lost 5 bases and J lost 3, with 13 bases in between. Germline V gene data show CDR1 as PRHDT and CDR2 as FYEKMQ (reference sequence). This CDR3 contains 14 residues. The CDR3 DNA follows: TGTGCCAGCAGCATCAGGGTAACGGAAGAGACCCAGTACTTC. This encodes CASSIRVTEETQYF.

The chain links TRBV30 to TRBJ1-2; perhaps TRBD1 as D (5 bases). The length of the CDR3 is 11 residues. V shed 5 bases and J shed 4 bases, with 8 bases lying between them. The germline CDR1 and CDR2 sequences are GTSNPN and SVGIG (reference sequence). The CDR3 sequence: CAWGASYGYTF. CDR3 nucleotides: TGTGCCTGGGGGGCCAGCTATGGCTACACCTTC.

The rearrangement joins TRBV7-3 to TRBJ2-1; weak D call: TRBD1 (5 bases). Germline CDR1 SGHTA, CDR2 FQGTGA. The germline V and J ends were trimmed by 2 bases and 2 bases, with 10 bases remaining between them. This CDR3 contains 15 residues. The CDR3 region is CASSLSKGPYNEQFF. The CDR3 DNA reads TGTGCCAGCAGCTTATCGAAGGGGCCCTACAATGAGCAGTTCTTC.

This clone has a handful of counts. The rearrangement links TRBV3-1 (or the pseudogene TRBV3-2) to TRBJ2-3; no firm D call. The V end lost 1 base, the J end lost 4 bases, and 12 bases lay between the germline ends. CDR3 length: 15 residues. From germline, CDR1 is LGHDT and CDR2 YNNKEL (reference sequence). The DNA of the CDR3 is TGTGCCAGCAGCCAAGGGCAGCTCGAGGCAGATACGCAGTATTTT. It is translated as CASSQGQLEADTQYF.

The CDR3 DNA is TGTGCCAGCAGCAGAACTAGCGGGGGGCCGAACACCGGGGAGCTGTTTTTT. Amino acids: CASSRTSGGPNTGELFF. This chain joins TRBV6-4 and TRBJ2-2, with TRBD2 matching over 12 bases. The CDR3 is 17 amino acids. CDR1 and CDR2 from the germline V gene are MRHNA and SNTAGT. Trimming removed 6 bases from V and 0 bases from J; junction bases left unmatched: 5.

V gene TRBV3-1 (or the pseudogene TRBV3-2) combines with J gene TRBJ2-5; TRBD2 matches 8 bases. Germline assignment: CDR1 LGHDT and CDR2 YNNKEL (reference sequence). J lost 5 bases, V lost 2 bases, and 7 bases had no gene match. The length of the CDR3 is 15 residues. The CDR3 reads CASSQPRGGHETQYF. In DNA, the CDR3 is TGTGCCAGCAGCCAACCTCGGGGGGGCCACGAGACCCAGTACTTC.

This chain links TRBV3-1 (or the pseudogene TRBV3-2) with TRBJ1-2; weak D call: TRBD1 (5 bases). The V gene's germline CDR1 is LGHDT and CDR2 YNNKEL (reference sequence). There are 14 residues in the CDR3. The ends were cut back, 1 base at V and 7 bases at J, with 13 bases in the middle. CDR3 DNA: TGTGCCAGCAGCCAAGCCGGGGGGGGTGGTGGCTACACCTTC. Translating it yields CASSQAGGGGGYTF.

V gene TRBV6-5 combines with J gene TRBJ1-2; tentative D call: TRBD1 (5 bases). V dropped 0 bases and J dropped 3 bases, with 11 bases sitting between them. Germline V CDR1 and CDR2: MNHEY, SVGAGI. The CDR3 is 15 residues long. CDR3: CASSYSRGGDYGYTF. The CDR3 nucleotides are TGTGCCAGCAGTTACTCGCGGGGGGGGGACTATGGCTACACCTTC.

CDR3 in DNA: TGCAGTGCTAATGACAGGGGCACTGAAGCTTTCTTT. Translated: CSANDRGTEAFF. The V and J genes are TRBV20-1 and TRBJ1-1; 8 bases match TRBD1. The junction had 2 bases not matched to a gene; V was cut back by 4 bases and J by 4 bases. This CDR3 region has 12 residues. The germline gives CDR1 DFQATT, CDR2 SNEGSKA (reference sequence).

The genes are TRBV6-4 and TRBJ2-3; 11 bases line up with TRBD2. The CDR3 length is 15 residues. V lost 0 bases, J lost 4 bases, and 0 bases stayed unmatched. The germline CDR1 and CDR2 sequences are MRHNA and SNTAGT. CDR3 nucleotides: TGTGCCAGCAGTGACTCTAGCGGGGGGGCAGATACGCAGTATTTT. Translated, it gives CASSDSSGGADTQYF.

The rearrangement joins TRBV6-5 to TRBJ1-3, with D unclear. Germline V gene sequence: CDR1 MNHEY, CDR2 SVGAGI. The V and J ends lost 0 bases and 4 bases respectively, with 10 bases between them. The CDR3 sequence is 15 residues long. Written as DNA, the CDR3 is TGTGCCAGCAGTTACTCTAGGGAGGGCGGAAACACCATATATTTT. As protein: CASSYSREGGNTIYF.

The V gene is TRBV6-6, the J gene TRBJ1-4; D perhaps matches TRBD1 (6 bases). The V gene lost 5 bases and the J gene lost 0 bases, with 13 bases spanning the gap. The V gene's germline CDR1 is MNHNY and CDR2 SVGAGI (reference sequence). The CDR3 length is 16 residues. This CDR3 is CASSIGQSATNEKLFF. In DNA, the CDR3 is TGTGCCAGCAGTATTGGACAGTCGGCAACTAATGAAAAACTGTTTTTT.

This sequence joins TRBV4-1 and TRBJ1-5, with a possible D match to TRBD1 (6 bases). The CDR3 is 15 amino acids. The ends were cut back, 0 bases at V and 6 bases at J, with 12 bases in the middle. The V gene's germline CDR1 is MGHRA and CDR2 YSYEKL. The CDR3 DNA is TGCGCCAGCAGCCAAGAAGGGGGGGGATCTCAGCCCCAGCATTTT. Translation: CASSQEGGGSQPQHF.

Details on this clone: This CDR3 is also generated by other DNA sequences in the sample. The chain uses TRBV5-1 and TRBJ1-4; TRBD1 is a possible D gene (5 bases). Germline V CDR1 and CDR2: SGHRS, YFSETQ. V dropped 4 bases and J dropped 3 bases, with 13 bases sitting between them. The CDR3 is 15 amino acids. In nucleotides, the CDR3 is TGCGCCAGCAGCCCACTTGGGGCAGCTAATGAAAAACTGTTTTTT. Translated: CASSPLGAANEKLFF.

V gene TRBV5-1 combines with J gene TRBJ2-3; 12 nucleotides line up with TRBD2. The germline CDR1 and CDR2 sequences are SGHRS and YFSETQ. The ends lost 0 bases at V and 0 bases at J; junction bases unmatched: 5. The CDR3 is 18 amino acids. The CDR3 spells CASSLGRTSGTSTDTQYF. The CDR3 DNA reads as TGCGCCAGCAGCTTGGGGCGGACTAGCGGGACTAGCACAGATACGCAGTATTTT.

The chain couples TRBV4-1 to TRBJ1-2; 7 positions agree with TRBD1. CDR1 is MGHRA and CDR2 is YSYEKL in the germline V gene. The CDR3 has 14 residues. J lost 5 bases, V lost 1 base, and 4 bases had no gene match. The CDR3 region has the DNA TGCGCCAGCAGCCAAGTTGGGACAGAATATGGCTACACCTTC. This sequence encodes CASSQVGTEYGYTF.

The gene calls are TRBV7-6 and TRBJ2-2, with D uncertain. Trimming took 1 base from V and 0 from J, leaving 12 bases between them. Looked up from germline, CDR1 is SGHVS and CDR2 is FNYEAQ. The CDR3 is 17 amino acids. CDR3 coding DNA: TGTGCCAGCAGCTTAGGAGGTCCGGGTACGAACACCGGGGAGCTGTTTTTT. This translates into CASSLGGPGTNTGELFF.

The J gene is TRBJ1-1, the V gene TRBV19, with TRBD1 matching over 7 bases. CDR3 length: 13 amino acids. The germline gives CDR1 LNHDA, CDR2 SQIVND (reference sequence). Unmatched junction bases numbered 5, after V lost 10 bases and J lost 0 bases. CDR3 protein: CATSGTVNTEAFF. The CDR3, as DNA: TGTGCCACCTCCGGGACAGTGAACACTGAAGCTTTCTTT. The whole variable domain, filled in from reference TRBV19 and TRBJ1-1, reads DGGITQSPKYLFRKEGQNVTLSCEQNLNHDAMYWYRQDPGQGLRLIYYSQIVNDFQKGDIAEGYSVSREKKESFPLTVTSAQKNPTAFYLCATSGTVNTEAFFGQGTRLTVV.

This clone has only one observation. The chain is built from TRBV10-2 and TRBJ2-1, with 14 bases lining up with TRBD2. J lost 5 bases, V lost 6 bases, and 3 bases had no gene match. The CDR3 totals 15 residues. Germline loops: CDR1 WSHSY, CDR2 SAAADI. DNA of the CDR3: TGCGCCAGCAGGGGACTAGCGGGGGTGGACAATGAGCAGTTCTTC. This gives the protein CASRGLAGVDNEQFF.